This T cell receptor beta chain was found in a study of blood T cells in healthy people across ages. Study-level background: About one barcoded beta molecule per two T cells was captured by template switching. Study-wide points: Fewer expanded clones and more diversity marked long-lived versus aged donors.

A second PCR of 7 to 11 cycles used a sample-barcoded 5' primer and a J-beta primer mix. One entry per CDR3 protein results from TCRdb running MiXCR on the 5' RACE reads. The table has around 1.5 million distinct CDR3 sequences, roughly 45% seen once. This clonotype was counted only a few times. Its antigen is not known. The V gene's germline CDR1 is SGHAT and CDR2 FQNNGV. CDR3 length: 15 residues. Deletions cut 3 bases from V and 3 bases from J, with 14 bases between. The sample providers were healthy Caucasian people from Russia, aged about 6 to 100. This TCR derives from a woman younger than 35 in good health. Source material: blood. V is TRBV11-2 and J is TRBJ2-5; D is undetermined. CDR3 residues: CASSFGPGPKETQYF. The CDR3 DNA sequence: TGTGCCAGCAGCTTCGGTCCCGGGCCAAAAGAGACCCAGTACTTC.